The sequence of this T cell receptor beta chain was determined in a study of CD8+ T cells in alopecia areata. The overall study: Treated individuals took tofacitinib by mouth, 5 to 10 mg twice daily.

RNA was extracted and reverse transcribed into cDNA as the sequencing template. Data came from immunoSEQ multiplex PCR; TCRdb stores just in-frame clones and leaves some out. The sample contains some 110,000 clones, 30% to 40% of which appear only once. The V gene's germline CDR1 is GTSNPN and CDR2 SVGIG (reference sequence). V lost 4 bases to trimming and J lost 1 base, with 10 bases between them. This CDR3 comprises 13 residues. The clonotype comes from a human donor with alopecia areata. The J gene is TRBJ1-1, the V gene TRBV30; D unclear. The sequenced sample consisted of CD4+ T cells sorted from blood. Here the CDR3 DNA reads TGTGCCTGGAACGTTGCGGAGAACACTGAAGCTTTCTTT. Protein sequence: CAWNVAENTEAFF.